Listed below are T cell receptor beta chains from one sample, sequenced in a study of siplizumab effects on memory and regulatory T cells. Clones were sequenced by immunoSEQ multiplex PCR, and TCRdb holds only the in-frame ones, with some missing. There are 100,000 or so clones in the sample; roughly nine tenths occur only once, and more than 0.95% lies in the top ten. Sequenced sample: CD4+ T cells sorted from blood. The receptors derive from a human donor in good health. CDR3s include the opening cysteine and the closing phenylalanine or tryptophan. A D gene is named only where the DNA matches it firmly. Size is stated for part of the rows, as once, few or many counts, or as a class when the clone is expanded.

size: -; J: TRBJ2-1; D: TRBD2; V: TRBV6-1; CDR3: CASSLRAGDLVF; DNA: TGTGCCAGCAGTCTTCGAGCGGGAGATCTGGTCTTC
size: -; J: TRBJ2-5; D: -; V: TRBV7-3; CDR3: CASSPQETQYF; DNA: TGTGCCAGCAGCCCCCAAGAGACCCAGTACTTC
size: -; J: TRBJ1-3; D: -; V: TRBV6-1; CDR3: CASFVSHGNTIYF; DNA: TGTGCCAGCTTTGTCAGTCACGGAAACACCATATATTTT
size: -; J: TRBJ1-2; D: -; V: TRBV30; CDR3: CAWSPPGGRGFYGYTF; DNA: TGTGCCTGGAGTCCCCCAGGTGGCAGGGGTTTTTATGGCTACACCTTC
size: -; J: TRBJ2-1; D: TRBD2; V: TRBV25-1; CDR3: CASQLAGGPENEQFF; DNA: TGTGCCAGCCAATTAGCGGGAGGGCCGGAGAATGAGCAGTTCTTC
size: -; J: TRBJ1-2; D: -; V: TRBV28; CDR3: CASQRYNYGYTF; DNA: TGTGCCAGCCAGCGGTACAACTATGGCTACACCTTC
size: -; J: TRBJ2-3; D: TRBD2; V: TRBV14; CDR3: CASSQVAGGRTDTQYF; DNA: TGTGCCAGCAGCCAAGTAGCGGGAGGGCGAACAGATACGCAGTATTTT
size: -; J: TRBJ2-4; D: -; V: TRBV19; CDR3: CASSRGGSLGDIQYF; DNA: TGTGCCAGTAGTAGAGGGGGATCCCTGGGTGACATTCAGTACTTC
size: -; J: TRBJ2-2; D: -; V: TRBV5-1; CDR3: CASSLTYQGSGELFF; DNA: TGCGCCAGCAGCTTAACATACCAGGGTTCCGGGGAGCTGTTTTTT
size: -; J: TRBJ1-1; D: -; V: TRBV10-2; CDR3: CASRAGDTEAFF; DNA: TGCGCCAGCAGGGCAGGGGACACTGAAGCTTTCTTT
size: -; J: TRBJ2-7; D: -; V: TRBV19; CDR3: CASSIGGQYEQYF; DNA: TGTGCCAGTAGTATAGGTGGACAGTACGAGCAGTACTTC
size: -; J: TRBJ1-5; D: TRBD1; V: TRBV10-3; CDR3: CAISDRDRGRDQPQHF; DNA: TGTGCCATCAGTGATCGGGACAGGGGGCGGGATCAGCCCCAGCATTTT
size: -; J: TRBJ2-7; D: -; V: TRBV5-1; CDR3: CASSFTSVTALYEQYF; DNA: TGCGCCAGCAGCTTTACCTCCGTGACAGCATTATACGAGCAGTACTTC
size: -; J: TRBJ1-2; D: TRBD1; V: TRBV9; CDR3: CASSRIGQDTTYGYTF; DNA: TGTGCCAGCAGCCGGATTGGACAGGACACGACCTATGGCTACACCTTC
size: few; J: TRBJ1-1; D: TRBD1; V: TRBV30; CDR3: CAWEQGQGAEAFF; DNA: TGTGCCTGGGAACAGGGGCAAGGGGCTGAAGCTTTCTTT
size: -; J: TRBJ2-1; D: TRBD2; V: TRBV5-5; CDR3: CASSRREGGALYNEQFF; DNA: TGTGCCAGCAGTCGGCGGGAGGGTGGGGCGTTATACAATGAGCAGTTCTTC
size: -; J: TRBJ2-1; D: -; V: TRBV28; CDR3: CASSFWGSGDGSYNEQFF; DNA: TGTGCCAGCAGTTTTTGGGGAAGCGGAGACGGGTCCTACAATGAGCAGTTCTTC
size: -; J: TRBJ2-7; D: -; V: TRBV2; CDR3: CASSVLTTSEQYF; DNA: TGTGCCAGCAGTGTCCTAACTACGAGCGAGCAGTACTTC
size: -; J: TRBJ2-3; D: TRBD2; V: TRBV5-4; CDR3: CASSAGLGSNVGTDTQYF; DNA: TGTGCCAGCAGCGCCGGACTAGGCTCGAATGTCGGCACAGATACGCAGTATTTT
size: -; J: TRBJ2-7; D: -; V: TRBV14; CDR3: CASSHRASGYEQYF; DNA: TGTGCCAGCAGTCACAGGGCGAGTGGGTACGAGCAGTACTTC
size: -; J: TRBJ2-7; D: -; V: TRBV5-5; CDR3: CASSFWVLSYEQYF; DNA: TGTGCCAGCAGCTTCTGGGTCCTTAGCTACGAGCAGTACTTC
size: -; J: TRBJ2-5; D: TRBD2; V: TRBV5-1; CDR3: CASSLKVAGETQYF; DNA: TGCGCCAGCAGCTTGAAGGTAGCGGGAGAGACCCAGTACTTC
size: -; J: TRBJ2-3; D: -; V: TRBV4-1; CDR3: CASSQIAAPRSTDTQYF; DNA: TGCGCCAGCAGTCAAATAGCGGCTCCAAGAAGCACAGATACGCAGTATTTT
size: -; J: TRBJ1-1; D: TRBD1; V: TRBV5-1; CDR3: CASSTTGDSVTEAFF; DNA: TGCGCCAGCAGCACCACAGGGGACTCGGTCACTGAAGCTTTCTTT
size: -; J: TRBJ2-1; D: -; V: TRBV12-5; CDR3: CASGLVSSSGDEQFF; DNA: TGTGCTAGTGGTTTGGTATCCAGCAGTGGAGATGAGCAGTTCTTC
size: -; J: TRBJ2-2; D: TRBD2; V: TRBV10-3; CDR3: CAISEKAGGPDTGELFF; DNA: TGTGCCATCAGTGAGAAGGCGGGAGGGCCGGACACCGGGGAGCTGTTTTTT
size: -; J: TRBJ1-5; D: -; V: TRBV30; CDR3: CAWTGRGGNQPQHF; DNA: TGTGCCTGGACGGGCCGAGGGGGCAATCAGCCCCAGCATTTT
size: once; J: TRBJ2-7; D: -; V: TRBV6-1; CDR3: CASSEALRVQVEQYF; DNA: TGTGCCAGCAGTGAAGCGCTCAGGGTACAAGTTGAGCAGTACTTC
size: -; J: TRBJ1-1; D: -; V: TRBV18; CDR3: CASSPIGIAEAFF; DNA: TGTGCCAGCTCACCCATAGGGATCGCTGAAGCTTTCTTT
size: -; J: TRBJ1-1; D: TRBD1; V: TRBV6-6; CDR3: CASSYNRGTEAFF; DNA: TGTGCCAGCAGTTACAACAGGGGCACTGAAGCTTTCTTT
size: -; J: TRBJ1-5; D: -; V: TRBV27; CDR3: CASSPLNSNQPQHF; DNA: TGTGCCAGCAGTCCCCTGAATAGCAATCAGCCCCAGCATTTT
size: -; J: TRBJ1-4; D: -; V: TRBV7-9; CDR3: CASSLNVAATNEKLFF; DNA: TGTGCCAGCAGCTTAAACGTGGCAGCAACTAATGAAAAACTGTTTTTT
size: -; J: TRBJ1-5; D: -; V: TRBV5-4; CDR3: CASSRGPNQPQHF; DNA: TGTGCCAGCAGCCGGGGACCCAATCAGCCCCAGCATTTT
size: -; J: TRBJ2-7; D: -; V: TRBV21-1; CDR3: CASSKGQGPCEQYF; DNA: TGTGCCAGCAGCAAGGGACAGGGGCCCTGCGAGCAGTACTTC